One and the same sample provided the 10 T cell receptor beta chains below, sequenced in a study of shared clonotypes between healthy human individuals. Generated by immunoSEQ multiplex PCR, the TCRdb table keeps only in-frame clones and is missing some. The sample lists just over 2,000,000 clones, just under 95% occurring once. Naive-designated CD8 cells lacked CD45RO, were positively enriched for CCR7, and omitted terminally differentiated effector memory CD45RA+ cells. Input material: naive CD8+ T cells sorted from blood. The receptors originated from a man aged 18-30 years in good health.

The chain has TRBV2 and TRBJ1-2; TRBD1 aligns across 9 bases. CDR3 length: 19 residues. Trimming cost V 0 bases and J 4 bases; bases outside gene matches: 15. The germline V gene encodes CDR1 SNHLY and CDR2 FYNNEI. Here the CDR3 reads CASSEAGLGDREMGYGYTF. In nucleotides, the CDR3 is TGTGCCAGCAGTGAAGCGGGGCTTGGGGACAGGGAAATGGGCTATGGCTACACCTTC.

As DNA, the CDR3 is TGTGCCAGCAGCGTAGGGCCGCGGAGGGCTAACTATGGCTACACCTTC. This gives the protein CASSVGPRRANYGYTF. The genes are TRBV9 and TRBJ1-2; D is unresolved. V was clipped by 0 bases and J by 0 bases, with 12 bases between them. Germline V gene data show CDR1 as SGDLS and CDR2 as YYNGEE. CDR3 length: 16 amino acids.

This clone was recorded once. The chain uses TRBV6-4 and TRBJ1-2; weak D call: TRBD1 (5 bases). The CDR3 consists of 14 residues. Germline V gene sequence: CDR1 MRHNA, CDR2 SNTAGT. With 0 bases removed from V and 1 base from J, the gap between germline ends came to 6 bases. The CDR3 nucleotides read TGTGCCAGCAGTGACTCCACAGGTAACTATGGCTACACCTTC. Its protein product is CASSDSTGNYGYTF.

The V gene is TRBV15, the J gene TRBJ2-7; a weak D match, TRBD1 (6 bases). Germline V gene lookup returns CDR1 LNHNV and CDR2 YYDKDF (reference sequence). The V end lost 0 bases, the J end lost 7 bases, and 19 bases lay between the germline ends. The CDR3 spans 16 residues. The CDR3 nucleotides are TGTGCCACCAGCAGAGAACAGGGCCTAGGTACGGGGGAGCAGTACTTC. Protein product: CATSREQGLGTGEQYF.

As concerns this clone: The sample holds other DNA sequences that translate to the same CDR3. DNA for the CDR3: TGTGCCAGCAGTTCCCCAGGGGGAGAGCAGTACTTC. Translating it yields CASSSPGGEQYF. The rearrangement uses TRBV6-5 and TRBJ2-7; 7 bases line up with TRBD1. The CDR3 has 12 amino acids. V lost 4 bases, J lost 7 bases, and 4 bases stayed unmatched. From germline, CDR1 is MNHEY and CDR2 SVGAGI.

The chain employs TRBV13 and TRBJ2-7, with 9 bases matching TRBD1. The CDR3 is 15 amino acids. The germline gives CDR1 PRHDT, CDR2 FYEKMQ (reference sequence). The junction had 6 bases not matched to a gene; V was cut back by 4 bases and J by 2 bases. CDR3 DNA: TGTGCCAGCAGCTCGGGGACAGGGTTCGCCTACGAGCAGTACTTC. Residues: CASSSGTGFAYEQYF.

Regarding this clone: Additional DNA sequences in this sample encode the identical CDR3. The gene calls are TRBV6-5 and TRBJ1-1; a possible D gene is TRBD1 (5 bases). Germline loops: CDR1 MNHEY, CDR2 SVGAGI. V was clipped by 0 bases and J by 3 bases, with 5 bases between them. The CDR3 has 13 amino acids. This CDR3 reads CASSYSTDTEAFF. The CDR3 DNA reads TGTGCCAGCAGTTACTCGACAGACACTGAAGCTTTCTTT.

The CDR3 sequence: CASSIPGHPTGELFF. CDR3 nucleotide sequence: TGTGCCAGTAGCATACCGGGACACCCTACCGGGGAGCTGTTTTTT. V gene TRBV19 combines with J gene TRBJ2-2; D is possibly TRBD1 (6 bases). The V and J ends lost 6 bases and 5 bases respectively, with 16 bases between them. The CDR3 spans 15 residues. Germline loops: CDR1 LNHDA, CDR2 SQIVND (reference sequence).

The chain links TRBV4-3 to TRBJ2-2; TRBD1 or TRBD2 may be the D gene (5 bases each). The CDR3 sequence is 17 residues long. CDR1 and CDR2 (germline): LGHNA, YSLEER. V was trimmed by 0 bases and J by 3 bases, leaving 14 bases between them. The DNA for the CDR3 is TGCGCCAGCAGCCAAGATAATGAGGGGCCACACACCGGGGAGCTGTTTTTT. It yields the protein CASSQDNEGPHTGELFF.

The chain recombines TRBV2 with TRBJ2-7, with D perhaps being TRBD1 or TRBD2 (5 bases each). CDR3 size: 13 residues. Per germline, CDR1 SNHLY and CDR2 FYNNEI. The ends were cut back, 6 bases at V and 2 bases at J, with 11 bases in the middle. DNA for the CDR3: TGTGCCAGCAGCGGGGACGTAGCCTACGAGCAGTACTTC. Protein: CASSGDVAYEQYF.